What follows describes a single T cell receptor (beta chain). TCRdb reprocessed the RT-PCR reads with MiXCR, giving one entry per CDR3 protein. The table includes around 5,000 distinct CDR3 sequences, approximately 8.7% detected once. This sample stems from a study of immune reconstitution after stem cell transplant in scleroderma. The origin of this receptor is a male donor with systemic sclerosis. The sample here was taken before or after autologous hematopoietic stem cell transplantation (not recorded which).

CDR3 residues: CASKRPTGELFF. The DNA of the CDR3 is TGTGCCAGCAAGCGGCCCACCGGGGAGCTGTTTTTT. V is TRBV28 and J is TRBJ2-2; D might be TRBD2 (5 bases). The CDR3 is made up of 12 amino acids. V gave up 7 bases and J gave up 4 bases, with 7 bases separating them. CDR1 and CDR2 from the germline V gene are MDHEN and SYDVKM.